Listed here are 9 T cell receptor beta chains from one sample, sequenced in a study of response to subunit inactivated influenza vaccine. TCRdb independently ran MiXCR on the RT-PCR reads; one entry per CDR3 protein. The sample lists around 850,000 distinct CDR3 sequences, about a fifth occurring once. The sequencing here drew on PBMCs from blood, taken around 5 days after vaccination. These receptors all come from a man aged 45 to 65 who received an inactivated influenza vaccine.

This clonotype appeared a few times. The rearrangement joins TRBV28 to TRBJ2-1; 8 nucleotides align to TRBD2. There are 18 residues in the CDR3. Germline CDR1 is MDHEN and CDR2 is SYDVKM. Trimming at V came to 6 bases and at J to 3 bases, leaving 16 bases not matched to a gene. The CDR3 loop is CASSQTPRVAGSYNEQFF. In DNA, the CDR3 is TGTGCCAGCAGCCAAACTCCTCGGGTAGCGGGGAGCTACAATGAGCAGTTCTTC.

This clonotype was seen a few times. The chain uses TRBV14 and TRBJ2-7; 7 nucleotides match TRBD1. V shed 4 bases, J shed 7 bases, and the junction held 13 bases outside the gene matches. Per germline, CDR1 SGHDN and CDR2 FVKESK. CDR3 length: 15 amino acids. The CDR3 DNA reads TGTGCCAGCAGCCGGAAGACAGGGACCTCCACAGAGCAGTACTTC. Translated: CASSRKTGTSTEQYF.

The V gene is TRBV24-1, the J gene TRBJ2-7; no clear D. The CDR3 consists of 13 residues. Germline V gene lookup returns CDR1 KGHDR and CDR2 SFDVKD. Trimming pared 4 bases from V and 4 bases from J, leaving 10 bases between. The CDR3 DNA reads TGTGCCACCAGTGAGGCATCCCAGTACGAGCAGTACTTC. Amino acids: CATSEASQYEQYF.

V gene TRBV28 combines with J gene TRBJ2-3; tentative D call: TRBD2 (5 bases). The V and J ends lost 10 bases and 8 bases respectively, with 10 bases between them. This CDR3 spans 10 amino acids. Germline assignment: CDR1 MDHEN and CDR2 SYDVKM. CDR3 residues: CATTRGTQYF. CDR3 nucleotides: TGTGCCACGACCCGGGGTACGCAGTATTTT. The complete variable domain, with remaining parts taken from reference TRBV28 and TRBJ2-3, reads DVKVTQSSRYLVKRTGEKVFLECVQDMDHENMFWYRQDPGLGLRLIYFSYDVKMKEKGDIPEGYSVSREKKERFSLILESASTNQTSMYLCATTRGTQYFGPGTRLTVL.

This clonotype has only a few counts. This chain uses TRBV20-1 with TRBJ2-7; D assignment may be TRBD1 or TRBD2 (5 bases each). CDR3 length: 15 residues. The germline CDR1 and CDR2 sequences are DFQATT and SNEGSKA (reference sequence). V was clipped by 0 bases and J by 4 bases, with 16 bases between them. CDR3 DNA: TGCAGTGCTAGAGATTTAACCGGGACCATTTACGAGCAGTACTTC. Translated, it gives CSARDLTGTIYEQYF.

The chain joins TRBV4-2 to TRBJ1-2; TRBD1 might be the D (6 bases). The CDR3 extends over 14 amino acids. The V gene lost 0 bases and the J gene lost 4 bases, with 9 bases spanning the gap. CDR1 and CDR2 from the germline V gene are LGHNA and YNFKEQ. The DNA of the CDR3 is TGTGCCAGCAGCCAAGATATCAGGGGCTATGGCTACACCTTC. The encoded protein is CASSQDIRGYGYTF.

This sequence joins TRBV7-2 and TRBJ2-1; D ambiguous. Germline V CDR1 and CDR2: SGHTA, FQGNSA. The CDR3 has 14 amino acids. The V end was cut by 4 bases, the J end by 5 bases, with 12 bases between. CDR3 sequence (DNA): TGTGCCAGCAGCTCAGCCTATCTACACAATGAGCAGTTCTTC. Amino acid sequence: CASSSAYLHNEQFF.

This clonotype was detected many times. The chain employs TRBV7-9 and TRBJ1-1, with D unclear. CDR1 SEHNR and CDR2 FQNEAQ come from the germline V gene (reference sequence). This CDR3 spans 11 amino acids. Trimming took 3 bases from V and 5 from J, leaving 4 bases between them. CDR3 coding DNA: TGTGCCAGCAGCTTGGGAACTGAAGCTTTCTTT. This codes for CASSLGTEAFF.

Many counts were recorded for this clonotype. This chain joins TRBV27 and TRBJ1-2, with 7 bases aligning to TRBD1. The CDR3 consists of 13 residues. With V trimmed by 6 bases and J by 5 bases, 6 bases remained unmatched. CDR1 and CDR2 from the germline V gene are MNHEY and SMNVEV (reference sequence). DNA of the CDR3: TGTGCCAGCAGCAGGGACAGAGTTTATGGCTACACCTTC. Translation gives CASSRDRVYGYTF.